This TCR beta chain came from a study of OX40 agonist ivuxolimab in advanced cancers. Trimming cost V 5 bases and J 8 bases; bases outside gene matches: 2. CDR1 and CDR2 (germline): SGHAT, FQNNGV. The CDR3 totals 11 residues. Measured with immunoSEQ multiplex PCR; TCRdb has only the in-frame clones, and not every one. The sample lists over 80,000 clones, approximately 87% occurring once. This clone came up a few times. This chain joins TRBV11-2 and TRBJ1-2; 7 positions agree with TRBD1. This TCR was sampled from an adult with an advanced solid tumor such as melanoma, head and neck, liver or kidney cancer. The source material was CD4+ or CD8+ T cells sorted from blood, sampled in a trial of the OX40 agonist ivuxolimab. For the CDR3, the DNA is TGTGCCAGCAGCCCGGGACAGGGCTACACCTTC. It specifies CASSPGQGYTF.